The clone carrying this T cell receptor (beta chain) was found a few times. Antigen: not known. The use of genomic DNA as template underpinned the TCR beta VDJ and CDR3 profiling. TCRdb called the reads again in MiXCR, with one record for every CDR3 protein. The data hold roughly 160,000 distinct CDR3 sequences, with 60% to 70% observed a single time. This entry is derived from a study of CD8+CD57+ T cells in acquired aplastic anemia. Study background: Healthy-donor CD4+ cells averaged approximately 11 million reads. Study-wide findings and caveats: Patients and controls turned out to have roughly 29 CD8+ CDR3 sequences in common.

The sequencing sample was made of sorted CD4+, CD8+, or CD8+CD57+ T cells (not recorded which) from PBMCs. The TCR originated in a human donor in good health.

The CDR3 here is CASSSRDPYEQYF. CDR3 nucleotides: TGTGCCAGCAGCTCCAGGGACCCCTACGAGCAGTACTTC. The chain employs TRBV7-9 and TRBJ2-7; possibly TRBD1 or TRBD2 for D (5 bases each). This CDR3 comprises 13 residues. The V and J ends lost 4 bases and 2 bases respectively, with 9 bases between them. Germline CDR1 is SEHNR and CDR2 is FQNEAQ (reference sequence).